This TCR beta chain is drawn from a study of T and B cells in COVID-19 patients (dated by TCRdb to 2020 to 2022). Some background on the complete study: In this study, adaptive immunity was profiled in COVID-19 patients who either had active infection or had recovered, using TRB and IGH repertoire sequencing of peripheral blood. A recovered cohort comprised roughly 18 patients contributing about 22 samples, mostly after mild to moderate COVID-19 managed as outpatients. Median age was about 32 years in the recovered cohort versus 67 years in the active-infection cohort. In the active-infection cohort, about 60% of the 20 patients were critically ill and required mechanical ventilation or ECMO. Comorbidities linked to unfavorable COVID-19 outcome were present in 18 of 20 patients in the active-infection cohort. The repository of TCR and BCR sequences included some 69 time points from more than 30 patients, and more than 7 million TCR sequences were analysed. A couple of patients were included in both the recovered and active cohorts because samples were available from active disease and after recovery. For the repertoire analyses, the comparison was an age-matched reference group of about 40 healthy donors who were negative for COVID-19 antibodies. As many as 9 follow-up blood samples were collected from each patient, and in some individuals these samples spanned different disease stages.

This clonotype came up a few times. Its antigen has not been determined. Per-base quality was not reported, and no clone a single base away is much larger than it. Results and caveats for the whole study, not just this receptor: Patients with COVID-19 were reported to show strongly skewed TRBV/TRBJ gene usage. A total of roughly 2,500 exclusive TCR clusters, including 31 low-pGen clusters, were found in the recovered cohort. Specific T cell subsets (CD4+/Treg/CD8+) and sorted SARS-CoV-2-responsive or tetramer+ T cells had not yet been sequenced, and these experiments were ongoing. Few blood samples were available from mildly ill patients while symptoms were present or from severe cases at early time points. The cohort was considered too small for HLA contributions to COVID-19 susceptibility or severity to be assessed. TRB repertoires were highly clonal in active COVID-19, whereas diversity and richness at recovery rose above healthy donor levels. The reported TCR clusters were stated to require prospective validation before clinical use.

TRB repertoires were amplified from roughly 230-500 ng of genomic DNA extracted from blood. The reads were generated on an Illumina MiSeq. TRB rearrangements were amplified by multiplex PCR with BIOMED2 TRB-A/B primer pools. Two consecutive PCRs added Illumina-compatible adapters and 7-nucleotide sample barcodes to the amplicons. All library PCRs used Phusion HS II polymerase. The amplicons were purified from gel with the NucleoSpin Gel and PCR Clean-up kit, measured on Qubit, and then pooled at about 4 nM. Amplicon pool quality was checked on an Agilent 2100 Bioanalyzer before Illumina next-generation sequencing. The paper's data handling went like this. Annotation of TRB rearrangements was done in MiXCR 3.0.8 with the default MiXCR reference library. Non-productive reads and sequences with fewer than 2 reads were removed, and each unique CDR3 nucleotide sequence was counted as one clone. R 3.5.1 was used to calculate clonality, diversity, richness and V-J gene usage. TCR clustering by CDR3 similarity used GLIPH2, with generation probabilities calculated by OLGA. Only GLIPH2 clusters with at least four unique TCR clonotypes present in at least three individuals were retained. TCRdb trimmed the raw reads at Q25, called clones with MiXCR and kept productive beta chains. All rows with the same CDR3 protein become a single entry with the most common DNA and genes. These V and J calls originate from TCRdb's pipeline instead of the authors' own analysis. The sample contains some 14,000 distinct CDR3 sequences, over 25% of them found a single time. Jointly, the top ten make up approximately 6.3% of the sample.

V sheds 4 bases and J sheds 7 bases, leaving 9 bases between their ends. The germline V gene yields SGHRS for CDR1 and YFSETQ for CDR2. The CDR3 spans 13 residues, from the cysteine through the phenylalanine. Only the CDR3 part of the read is kept: 39 bases, read in frame from the first base. Source material: blood. The receptor comes from a human donor who had recovered from COVID-19. The V and J segments used are TRBV5-1 and TRBJ1-6, and the D gene may be TRBD1, 6 bases matching. Here is the DNA: TGCGCCAGCAGCAGCACAGGGAATTCACCCCTCCACTTT. This sequence encodes CASSSTGNSPLHF.